The 26 T cell receptor beta chains below all came from one sample that was sequenced in a study of blood T cell repertoires in COVID-19. TCRdb's copy holds only in-frame clones and misses some; the assay was immunoSEQ multiplex PCR. Of around 370,000 clones in the sample, 91% were seen once. The sequencing input was peripheral blood. The source of these receptors is a woman between 18 and 29 years old who had recovered from COVID-19.

The chain joins TRBV29-1 to TRBJ2-3; 11 nucleotides match TRBD2. The CDR3 has 15 amino acids. Germline CDR1 reads SQVTM; CDR2 reads ANQGSEA. J lost 0 bases, V lost 4 bases, and 3 bases had no gene match. In nucleotides, the CDR3 is TGCAGCGTTGTGATAGCGGGAGGGAGCACAGATACGCAGTATTTT. Translating it yields CSVVIAGGSTDTQYF.

The rearrangement links TRBV11-3 to TRBJ1-1; no firm D call. V lost 3 bases and J lost 5, with 16 bases in between. Per germline, CDR1 SGHNT and CDR2 YENEEA. This CDR3 has 15 residues. The CDR3 bases are TGTGCCAGCAGCTTGGAGGGTCGGAGGGTGACTGAAGCTTTCTTT. Translation gives CASSLEGRRVTEAFF.

The chain is built from TRBV14 and TRBJ2-1, with 11 bases lining up with TRBD2. J was trimmed by 8 bases and V by 2 bases; bases with no gene match: 5. Germline V gene data show CDR1 as SGHDN and CDR2 as FVKESK. There are 15 residues in the CDR3. CDR3: CASSQLAGGFHEQFF. The CDR3 DNA reads as TGTGCCAGCAGCCAACTAGCGGGAGGATTCCATGAGCAGTTCTTC.

The J gene is TRBJ1-2, the V gene TRBV6-5; D perhaps matches TRBD1 (6 bases). This CDR3 is built from 12 residues. Germline assignment: CDR1 MNHEY and CDR2 SVGAGI. Trimming left V 7 bases short and J 8 bases short, with 14 bases between. The CDR3 loop is CASTQRGGGYTF. In nucleotides, the CDR3 is TGTGCCAGCACCCAGAGGGGGGGCGGCTACACCTTC.

The rearrangement joins TRBV7-9 to TRBJ1-3; TRBD1 is a possible D gene (5 bases). CDR1 SEHNR and CDR2 FQNEAQ come from the germline V gene (reference sequence). This CDR3 has 16 residues. V gave up 5 bases and J gave up 4 bases, with 18 bases separating them. CDR3 bases: TGTGCCAGCAGCCACGTTCAGTCAGGGCCCGGAAACACCATATATTTT. As protein: CASSHVQSGPGNTIYF.

The V call is TRBV19, the J call TRBJ1-1, with 9 bases aligning to TRBD1. Germline CDR1 is LNHDA and CDR2 is SQIVND (reference sequence). The ends lost 5 bases at V and 3 bases at J; junction bases unmatched: 4. This CDR3 is 14 amino acids long. The CDR3 DNA reads TGTGCCAGTAGTCGGGGGACAGGGTACACTGAAGCTTTCTTT. Amino acids: CASSRGTGYTEAFF. Variable domain in full (rest from reference TRBV19 and TRBJ1-1): DGGITQSPKYLFRKEGQNVTLSCEQNLNHDAMYWYRQDPGQGLRLIYYSQIVNDFQKGDIAEGYSVSREKKESFPLTVTSAQKNPTAFYLCASSRGTGYTEAFFGQGTRLTVV.

The J gene is TRBJ1-3, the V gene TRBV9; a possible D gene is TRBD1 (5 bases). V dropped 3 bases and J dropped 3 bases, with 13 bases sitting between them. CDR1 is SGDLS and CDR2 is YYNGEE in the germline V gene. The CDR3 covers 15 residues. CDR3: CASSEGHRFGNTIYF. The CDR3 bases are TGTGCCAGCAGCGAAGGACACCGTTTTGGAAACACCATATATTTT.

J is TRBJ1-1 and V is TRBV5-4; the match to TRBD1 covers 7 bases. With V trimmed by 4 bases and J by 0 bases, 12 bases remained unmatched. Per the germline V gene, CDR1 is SGHNT and CDR2 is YYREEE (reference sequence). CDR3 length equals 17 residues. CDR3 in DNA: TGTGCCAGCAGCCCTGTACCTCAGACAGGGATGAACACTGAAGCTTTCTTT. Translating gives CASSPVPQTGMNTEAFF.

This chain joins TRBV7-9 and TRBJ1-1; D is ambiguous. CDR3 length: 11 amino acids. CDR1 SEHNR and CDR2 FQNEAQ come from the germline V gene (reference sequence). Trimming stripped 8 bases from V and 9 bases from J, with 13 bases between. CDR3 coding DNA: TGTGCCAGCCTGTGGGCAGATAAAGCTTTCTTT. As protein: CASLWADKAFF.

The chain combines TRBV7-9 with TRBJ1-2; maybe TRBD1 (6 bases). Germline V gene lookup returns CDR1 SEHNR and CDR2 FQNEAQ (reference sequence). V was pared by 2 bases and J by 6 bases, with 10 bases between. The CDR3 sequence is 13 residues long. DNA for the CDR3: TGTGCCAGCAGCTTAACAGGGTTCCATGGCTACACCTTC. It yields the protein CASSLTGFHGYTF. Full variable domain (missing parts from reference TRBV7-9 and TRBJ1-2): DTGVSQNPRHKITKRGQNVTFRCDPISEHNRLYWYRQTLGQGPEFLTYFQNEAQLEKSRLLSDRFSAERPKGSFSTLEIQRTEQGDSAMYLCASSLTGFHGYTFGSGTRLTVV.

In the case of this clone: The sample carries other DNA sequences with the same CDR3. V is TRBV5-4 and J is TRBJ2-1, with TRBD2 identical over 9 bases. The trim removed 4 bases at V and 0 bases at J, leaving 2 bases unmatched. Germline values: CDR1 SGHNT, CDR2 YYREEE (reference sequence). CDR3 length: 15 residues. The CDR3 sequence: CASSLSGSSYNEQFF. CDR3 DNA sequence: TGTGCCAGCAGCCTTAGCGGGAGCTCCTACAATGAGCAGTTCTTC.

The DNA of the CDR3 is TGTGCCAGCAGCCAGACAGGGGGCATGGGCAATCAGCCCCAGCATTTT. Amino acids: CASSQTGGMGNQPQHF. The chain uses TRBV5-4 and TRBJ1-5, with TRBD1 matching over 10 bases. Germline values: CDR1 SGHNT, CDR2 YYREEE (reference sequence). This CDR3 comprises 16 residues. The J segment lost 2 bases and the V segment lost 4 bases, leaving 6 bases of the junction unmatched.

The rearrangement joins TRBV9 to TRBJ2-5, with 7 positions matching TRBD1. Germline lookup yields CDR1 SGDLS and CDR2 YYNGEE. With 5 bases clipped from V and 2 bases from J, the junction kept 6 bases outside the gene matches. The CDR3 loop spans 14 amino acids. The CDR3 DNA reads as TGTGCCAGCAGTAACAGGGGAGTTCAAGAGACCCAGTACTTC. Translating it yields CASSNRGVQETQYF.

The V and J genes are TRBV2 and TRBJ2-2, with 8 bases aligning to TRBD2. Germline assignment: CDR1 SNHLY and CDR2 FYNNEI. This CDR3 has 13 residues. V lost 8 bases, J lost 7 bases, and 6 bases stayed unmatched. The CDR3 loop reads CASSSGRVGELFF. Written as DNA, the CDR3 is TGTGCCAGCTCCAGCGGGAGAGTCGGGGAGCTGTTTTTT.

The chain carries TRBV27 and TRBJ2-3; 9 positions agree with TRBD2. V shed 4 bases, J shed 2 bases, and the junction held 7 bases outside the gene matches. The CDR3 is 16 residues long. Germline V gene data show CDR1 as MNHEY and CDR2 as SMNVEV (reference sequence). CDR3 sequence (DNA): TGTGCCAGCAGTTCATTAGCGGGAGTCGACACAGATACGCAGTATTTT. Amino acids: CASSSLAGVDTDTQYF.

This clone was picked up one time. V gene TRBV12-3 or TRBV12-4 combines with J gene TRBJ2-5; no reliable D call. The CDR3 has 13 residues. V lost 3 bases to trimming and J lost 5 bases, with 10 bases between them. The CDR3 here is CASSLYGPETQYF. CDR3 DNA sequence: TGTGCCAGCAGTTTGTATGGGCCGGAGACCCAGTACTTC.

The chain has TRBV7-8 and TRBJ1-1, with D unresolved. CDR1 is SGHVS, CDR2 FQNEAQ, per germline. The CDR3 contains 14 residues. Trimming shortened V by 7 bases and J by 3 bases, and 15 bases separated the two germline ends. The chain's CDR3 is CASTGTRSYTEAFF. CDR3 coding DNA: TGTGCCAGCACTGGCACTAGATCCTACACTGAAGCTTTCTTT.

V usage is TRBV18 and J usage is TRBJ2-1; TRBD2 matches at 11 bases. The germline V gene has CDR1 KGHSH and CDR2 LQKENI. J lost 4 bases, V lost 6 bases, and 5 bases had no gene match. The CDR3 totals 15 residues. The CDR3 DNA follows: TGTGCCAGCTCCCCTAGACTAGCGGGGTACAATGAGCAGTTCTTC. This sequence encodes CASSPRLAGYNEQFF.

The genes are TRBV6-2 or TRBV6-3 and TRBJ2-7, with 8 bases fitting TRBD2. With 0 bases clipped from V and 2 bases from J, the junction kept 6 bases outside the gene matches. The length of the CDR3 is 16 residues. In germline, CDR1 is MNHEY, CDR2 SVGEGT. The CDR3 bases are TGTGCCAGCAGTTACTCGCGGACGGGAGGGGCCTACGAGCAGTACGTC. Amino acid sequence: CASSYSRTGGAYEQYV.

The chain joins TRBV18 to TRBJ1-1; D uncertain. Between the trimmed V and J ends, which lost 3 bases and 1 base, there was a span of 9 bases. CDR3 size: 14 residues. The germline V gene has CDR1 KGHSH and CDR2 LQKENI. DNA for the CDR3: TGTGCCAGCTCACCCCCCAGAAGGAACACTGAAGCTTTCTTT. Its translation: CASSPPRRNTEAFF.

The chain carries TRBV12-5 and TRBJ2-1; 8 positions agree with TRBD1. Trimming removed 4 bases from V and 5 bases from J; junction bases left unmatched: 7. The CDR3 loop spans 15 amino acids. Germline values: CDR1 LGHNT, CDR2 FRNRAP. CDR3: CASGSGQGSHNEQFF. The CDR3 DNA follows: TGTGCTAGTGGTTCCGGACAGGGTTCCCACAATGAGCAGTTCTTC.

The rearrangement joins TRBV7-2 to TRBJ2-5; 8 nucleotides match TRBD2. Germline lookup yields CDR1 SGHTA and CDR2 FQGNSA. The CDR3 runs 15 residues. After removal of 2 bases from V and 4 bases from J, the junction contained 6 bases not matched to a gene. CDR3: CASSLSGRNGETQYF. The CDR3 nucleotides are TGTGCCAGCAGCTTAAGCGGGAGAAACGGAGAGACCCAGTACTTC.

V gene TRBV6-1 combines with J gene TRBJ2-2, with a possible D match to TRBD2 (6 bases). CDR1 and CDR2 from the germline V gene are MNHNS and SASEGT. The CDR3 totals 17 residues. V shed 0 bases and J shed 6 bases, with 17 bases lying between them. The CDR3 spells CASSEALRDLGPGELFF. As DNA, the CDR3 is TGTGCCAGCAGTGAAGCGCTTCGGGACTTGGGGCCCGGGGAGCTGTTTTTT.

V is TRBV10-2 and J is TRBJ1-2, with TRBD1 identical over 10 bases. Germline-derived CDR1 and CDR2 are WSHSY and SAAADI. Trimming cost V 7 bases and J 5 bases; bases outside gene matches: 7. The CDR3 sequence is 14 residues long. The CDR3 DNA sequence: TGCGCCAGCAACCGGGACAGGGGAGAATATGGCTACACCTTC. Its translation: CASNRDRGEYGYTF.

This clone was observed once. The rearrangement links TRBV28 to TRBJ2-5; 11 bases map to TRBD2. Germline V gives CDR1 MDHEN, CDR2 SYDVKM. The CDR3 contains 18 residues. The V and J ends lost 7 bases and 4 bases, in that order; junction bases with no gene match: 17. The CDR3 nucleotides are TGTGCCAGCAATTCCGGCCTGACTAGCGGGAAAGGTGTAGAGACCCAGTACTTC. This encodes CASNSGLTSGKGVETQYF.

This rearrangement joins TRBV5-4 to TRBJ2-4; D is uncertain. This CDR3 has 11 residues. Trimming pared 4 bases from V and 9 bases from J, leaving 8 bases between. Germline values: CDR1 SGHNT, CDR2 YYREEE (reference sequence). The CDR3 here is CASSGNGIQYF. The DNA of the CDR3 is TGTGCCAGCAGCGGCAATGGCATTCAGTACTTC.